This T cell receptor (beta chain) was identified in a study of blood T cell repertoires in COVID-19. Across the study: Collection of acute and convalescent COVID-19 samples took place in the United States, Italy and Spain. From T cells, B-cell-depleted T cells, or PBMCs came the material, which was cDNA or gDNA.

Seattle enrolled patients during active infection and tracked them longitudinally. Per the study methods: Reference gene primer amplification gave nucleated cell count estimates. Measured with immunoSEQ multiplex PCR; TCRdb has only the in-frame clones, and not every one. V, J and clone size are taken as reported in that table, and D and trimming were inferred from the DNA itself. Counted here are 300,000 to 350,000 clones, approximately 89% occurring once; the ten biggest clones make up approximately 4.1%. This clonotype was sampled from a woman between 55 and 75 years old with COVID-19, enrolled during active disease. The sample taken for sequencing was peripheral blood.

This CDR3 is CASSLDGSAETQYF. In DNA, the CDR3 is TGCGCCAGCAGCTTGGATGGTAGCGCGGAGACCCAGTACTTC. The chain carries TRBV5-1 and TRBJ2-5; a possible D gene is TRBD2 (5 bases). V was cut by 0 bases and J by 5 bases, with 11 bases left in between. This CDR3 region has 14 residues. Germline-derived CDR1 and CDR2 are SGHRS and YFSETQ.